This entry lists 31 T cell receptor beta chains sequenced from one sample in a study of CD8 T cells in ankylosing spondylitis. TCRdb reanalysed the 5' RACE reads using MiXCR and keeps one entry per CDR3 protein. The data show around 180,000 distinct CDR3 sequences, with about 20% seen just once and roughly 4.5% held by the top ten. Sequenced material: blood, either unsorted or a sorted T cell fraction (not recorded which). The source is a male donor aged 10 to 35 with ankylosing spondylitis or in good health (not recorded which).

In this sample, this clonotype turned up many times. CDR3: CASTWTGGTKNIQYF. The CDR3 DNA follows: TGTGCCAGCACCTGGACAGGGGGGACCAAAAACATTCAGTACTTC. The genes are TRBV11-2 and TRBJ2-4; 10 bases map to TRBD1. Per germline, CDR1 SGHAT and CDR2 FQNNGV. The V gene end was trimmed by 7 bases and the J gene end by 2 bases; junction bases not matched to a gene: 5. CDR3 length: 15 amino acids. Combining the CDR3 with reference TRBV11-2 and TRBJ2-4 gives the whole variable domain EAGVAQSPRYKIIEKRQSVAFWCNPISGHATLYWYQQILGQGPKLLIQFQNNGVVDDSQLPKDRFSAERLKGVDSTLKIQPAKLEDSAVYLCASTWTGGTKNIQYFGAGTRLSVL.

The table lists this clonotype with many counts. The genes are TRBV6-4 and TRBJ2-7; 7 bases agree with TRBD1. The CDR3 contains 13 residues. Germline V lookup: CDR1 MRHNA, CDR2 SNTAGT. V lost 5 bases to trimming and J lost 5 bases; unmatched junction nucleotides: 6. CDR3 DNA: TGTGCCAGCAGTAGGAGACAGGGCCACGAGCAGTACTTC. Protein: CASSRRQGHEQYF.

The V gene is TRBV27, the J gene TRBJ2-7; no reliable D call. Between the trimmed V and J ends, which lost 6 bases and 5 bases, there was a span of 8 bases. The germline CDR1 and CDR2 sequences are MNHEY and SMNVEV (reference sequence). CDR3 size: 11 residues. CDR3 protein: CASRKVHEQYF. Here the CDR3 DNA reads TGTGCCAGCAGGAAGGTTCACGAGCAGTACTTC.

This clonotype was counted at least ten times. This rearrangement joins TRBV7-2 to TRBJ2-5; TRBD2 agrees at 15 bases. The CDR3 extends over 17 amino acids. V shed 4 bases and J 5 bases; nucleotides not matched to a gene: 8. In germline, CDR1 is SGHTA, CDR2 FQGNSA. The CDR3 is CASSYHGLAGGPETQYF. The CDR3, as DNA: TGTGCCAGCAGCTACCATGGACTAGCGGGAGGGCCGGAGACCCAGTACTTC.

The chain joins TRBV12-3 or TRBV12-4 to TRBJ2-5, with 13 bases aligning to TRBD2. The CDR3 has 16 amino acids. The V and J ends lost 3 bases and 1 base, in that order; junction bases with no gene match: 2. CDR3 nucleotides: TGTGCCAGCAGTTTTAGACTAGCGGGAGGCCAAGAGACCCAGTACTTC. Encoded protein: CASSFRLAGGQETQYF.

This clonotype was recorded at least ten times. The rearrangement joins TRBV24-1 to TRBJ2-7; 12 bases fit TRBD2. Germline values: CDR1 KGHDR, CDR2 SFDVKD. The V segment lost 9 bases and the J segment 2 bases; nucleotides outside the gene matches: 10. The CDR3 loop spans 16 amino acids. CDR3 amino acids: CATPSQSSGRAYEQYV. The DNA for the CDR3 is TGTGCCACCCCGTCCCAATCTAGCGGGAGGGCCTACGAGCAGTACGTC.

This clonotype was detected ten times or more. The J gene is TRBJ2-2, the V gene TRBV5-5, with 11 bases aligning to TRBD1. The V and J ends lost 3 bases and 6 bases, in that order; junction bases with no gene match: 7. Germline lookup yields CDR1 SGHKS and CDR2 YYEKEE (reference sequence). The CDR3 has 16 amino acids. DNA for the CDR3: TGTGCCAGCAGCTGGCCGGGACAGGGGGTCCCCGGGGAGCTGTTTTTT. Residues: CASSWPGQGVPGELFF.

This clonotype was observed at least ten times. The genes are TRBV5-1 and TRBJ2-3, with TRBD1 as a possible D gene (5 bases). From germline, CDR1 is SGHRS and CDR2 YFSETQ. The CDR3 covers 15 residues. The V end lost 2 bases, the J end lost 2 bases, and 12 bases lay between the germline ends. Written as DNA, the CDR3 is TGCGCCAGCAGCTTCTCGGACACCTCCACAGATACGCAGTATTTT. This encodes CASSFSDTSTDTQYF.

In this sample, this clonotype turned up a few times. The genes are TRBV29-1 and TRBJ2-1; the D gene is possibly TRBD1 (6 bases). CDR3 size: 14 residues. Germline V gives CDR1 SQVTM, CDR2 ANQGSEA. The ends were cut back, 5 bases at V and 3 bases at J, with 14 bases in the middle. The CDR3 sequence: CSVPPPGHYNEQFF. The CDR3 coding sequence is TGCAGCGTTCCCCCCCCGGGACACTACAATGAGCAGTTCTTC.

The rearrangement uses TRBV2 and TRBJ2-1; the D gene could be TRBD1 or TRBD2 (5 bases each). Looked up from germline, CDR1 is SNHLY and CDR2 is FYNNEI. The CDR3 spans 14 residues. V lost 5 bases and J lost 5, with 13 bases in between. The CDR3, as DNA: TGTGCCAGCAGTACCAGGGACCTAGACAATGAGCAGTTCTTC. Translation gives CASSTRDLDNEQFF.

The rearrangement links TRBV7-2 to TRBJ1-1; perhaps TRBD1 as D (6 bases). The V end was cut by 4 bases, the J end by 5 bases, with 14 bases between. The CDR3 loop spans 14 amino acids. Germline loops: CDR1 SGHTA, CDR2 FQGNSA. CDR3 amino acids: CASSWTEGITEAFF. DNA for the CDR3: TGTGCCAGCAGCTGGACAGAGGGGATTACTGAAGCTTTCTTT.

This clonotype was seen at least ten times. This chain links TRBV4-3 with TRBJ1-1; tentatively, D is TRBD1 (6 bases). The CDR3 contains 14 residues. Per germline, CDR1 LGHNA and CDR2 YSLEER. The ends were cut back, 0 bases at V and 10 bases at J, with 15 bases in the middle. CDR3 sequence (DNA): TGCGCCAGCAGCCAAGATCGGGGGCCCGCGGCAGCTTTCTTT. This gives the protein CASSQDRGPAAAFF.

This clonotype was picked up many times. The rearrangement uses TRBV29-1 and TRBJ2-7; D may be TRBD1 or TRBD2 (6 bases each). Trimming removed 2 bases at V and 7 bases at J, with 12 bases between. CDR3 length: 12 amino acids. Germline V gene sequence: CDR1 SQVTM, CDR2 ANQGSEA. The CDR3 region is CSVEPGAGEQYF. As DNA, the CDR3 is TGCAGCGTTGAACCGGGGGCTGGAGAGCAGTACTTC.

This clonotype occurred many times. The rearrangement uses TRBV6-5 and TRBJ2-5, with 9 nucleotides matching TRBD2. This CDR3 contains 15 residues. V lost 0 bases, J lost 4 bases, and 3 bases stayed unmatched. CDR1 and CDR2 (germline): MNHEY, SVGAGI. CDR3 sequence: CASSYSGLARETQYF. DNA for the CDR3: TGTGCCAGCAGTTACTCGGGACTAGCTAGAGAGACCCAGTACTTC.

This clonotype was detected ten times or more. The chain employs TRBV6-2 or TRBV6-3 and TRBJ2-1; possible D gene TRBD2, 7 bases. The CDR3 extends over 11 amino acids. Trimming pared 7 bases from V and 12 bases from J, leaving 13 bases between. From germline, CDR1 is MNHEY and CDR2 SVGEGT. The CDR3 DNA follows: TGTGCCAGCAAAAGGGGGACTACGCAGTTCTTC. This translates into CASKRGTTQFF.

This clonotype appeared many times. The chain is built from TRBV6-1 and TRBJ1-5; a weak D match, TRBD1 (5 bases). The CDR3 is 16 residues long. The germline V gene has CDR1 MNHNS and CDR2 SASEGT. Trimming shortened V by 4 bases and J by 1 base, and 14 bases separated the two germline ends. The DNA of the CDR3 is TGTGCCAGCAGTGTGACCGGGACGGCGAGCAATCAGCCCCAGCATTTT. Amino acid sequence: CASSVTGTASNQPQHF.

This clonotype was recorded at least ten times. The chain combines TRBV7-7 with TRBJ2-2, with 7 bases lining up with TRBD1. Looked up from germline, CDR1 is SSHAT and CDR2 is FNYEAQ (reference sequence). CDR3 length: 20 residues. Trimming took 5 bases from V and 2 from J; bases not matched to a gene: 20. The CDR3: CASSRTPGQRDSFNTGELFF. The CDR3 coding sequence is TGTGCCAGCAGCAGAACTCCGGGACAGAGAGACTCCTTCAACACCGGGGAGCTGTTTTTT.

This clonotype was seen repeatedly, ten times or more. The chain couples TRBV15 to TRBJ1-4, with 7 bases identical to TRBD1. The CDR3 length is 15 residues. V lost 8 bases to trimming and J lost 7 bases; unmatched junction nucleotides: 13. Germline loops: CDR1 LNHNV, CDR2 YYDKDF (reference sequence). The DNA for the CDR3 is TGTGCCACCCATAAAGACAGGGCCCCGGGTGAAAAACTGTTTTTT. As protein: CATHKDRAPGEKLFF.

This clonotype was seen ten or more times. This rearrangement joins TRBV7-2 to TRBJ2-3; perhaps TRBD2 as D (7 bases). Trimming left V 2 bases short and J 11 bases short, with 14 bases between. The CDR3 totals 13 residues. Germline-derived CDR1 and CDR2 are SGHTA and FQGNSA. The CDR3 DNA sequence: TGTGCCAGCAGCTTAAGGGGAGGGGGGGTGCAGTATTTT. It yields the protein CASSLRGGGVQYF.

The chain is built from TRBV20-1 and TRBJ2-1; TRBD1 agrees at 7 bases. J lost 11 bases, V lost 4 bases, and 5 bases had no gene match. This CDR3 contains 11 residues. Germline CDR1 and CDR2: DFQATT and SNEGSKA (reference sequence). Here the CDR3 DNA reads TGCAGTGCTAATCCGGGACAGCAGCAGTTCTTC. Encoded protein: CSANPGQQQFF.

The CDR3 here is CASSSLGRELSYEQYF. The CDR3 bases are TGTGCCAGCAGCTCCCTCGGACGGGAGCTATCCTACGAGCAGTACTTC. This chain uses TRBV7-6 with TRBJ2-7; D is perhaps TRBD2 (6 bases). This CDR3 spans 16 amino acids. The germline V and J ends were trimmed by 4 bases and 1 base, with 17 bases remaining between them. The germline CDR1 and CDR2 sequences are SGHVS and FNYEAQ.

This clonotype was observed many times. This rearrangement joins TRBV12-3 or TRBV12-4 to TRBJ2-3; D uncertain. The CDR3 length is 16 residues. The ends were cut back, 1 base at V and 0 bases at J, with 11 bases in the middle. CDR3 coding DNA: TGTGCCAGCAGTTTAGACATAGCCCAGAGCACAGATACGCAGTATTTT. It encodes CASSLDIAQSTDTQYF.

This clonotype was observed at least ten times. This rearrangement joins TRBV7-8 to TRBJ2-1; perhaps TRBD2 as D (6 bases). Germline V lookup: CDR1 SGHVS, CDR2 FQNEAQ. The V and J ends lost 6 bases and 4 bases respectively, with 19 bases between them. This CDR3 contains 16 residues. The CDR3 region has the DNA TGTGCCAGCAGGCGGTCAAGTAGCGGTACTTACAATGAGCAGTTCTTC. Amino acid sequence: CASRRSSSGTYNEQFF. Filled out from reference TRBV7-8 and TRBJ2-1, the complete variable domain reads GAGVSQSPRYKVAKRGQDVALRCDPISGHVSLFWYQQALGQGPEFLTYFQNEAQLDKSGLPSDRFFAERPEGSVSTLKIQRTQQEDSAVYLCASRRSSSGTYNEQFFGPGTRLTVL.

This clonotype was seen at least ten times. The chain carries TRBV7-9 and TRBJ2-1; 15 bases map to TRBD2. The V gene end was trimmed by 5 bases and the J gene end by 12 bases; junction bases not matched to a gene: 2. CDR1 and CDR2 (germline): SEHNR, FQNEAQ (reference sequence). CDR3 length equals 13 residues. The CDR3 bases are TGTGCCAGCAGCAGGGGACTAGCGGGAGGGCAGTTCTTC. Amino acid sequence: CASSRGLAGGQFF.

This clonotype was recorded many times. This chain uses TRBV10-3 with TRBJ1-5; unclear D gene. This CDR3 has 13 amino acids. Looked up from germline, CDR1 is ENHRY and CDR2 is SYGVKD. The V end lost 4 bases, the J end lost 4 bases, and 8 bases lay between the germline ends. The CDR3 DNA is TGTGCCATCAGTGGTACCGAGAATCAGCCCCAGCATTTT. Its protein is CAISGTENQPQHF.

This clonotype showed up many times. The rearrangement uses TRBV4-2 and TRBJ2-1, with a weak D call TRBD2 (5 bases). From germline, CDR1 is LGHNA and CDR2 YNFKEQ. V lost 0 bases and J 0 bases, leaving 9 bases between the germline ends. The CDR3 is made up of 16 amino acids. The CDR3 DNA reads TGTGCCAGCAGCCAAGATGGAGCGGACTCCTACAATGAGCAGTTCTTC. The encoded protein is CASSQDGADSYNEQFF.

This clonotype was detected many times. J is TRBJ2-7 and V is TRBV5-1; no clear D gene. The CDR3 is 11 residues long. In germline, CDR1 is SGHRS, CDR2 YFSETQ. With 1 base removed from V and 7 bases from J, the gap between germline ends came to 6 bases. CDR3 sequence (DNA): TGCGCCAGCAGCTTGCTGCGGGAGCAGTACGTC. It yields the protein CASSLLREQYV.

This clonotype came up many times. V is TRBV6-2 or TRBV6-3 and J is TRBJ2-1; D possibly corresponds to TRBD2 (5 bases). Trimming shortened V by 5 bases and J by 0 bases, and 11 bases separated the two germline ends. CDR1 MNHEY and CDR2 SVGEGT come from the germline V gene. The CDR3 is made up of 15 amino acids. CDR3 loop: CASSARRGSYNEQFF. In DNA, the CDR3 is TGTGCCAGCAGTGCCCGCCGGGGCTCCTACAATGAGCAGTTCTTC.

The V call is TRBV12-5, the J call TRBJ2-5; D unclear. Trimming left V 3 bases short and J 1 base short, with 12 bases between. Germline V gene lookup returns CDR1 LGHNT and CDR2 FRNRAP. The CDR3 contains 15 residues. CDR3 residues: CASGFGRVSQETQYF. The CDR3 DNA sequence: TGTGCTAGTGGTTTTGGTAGGGTATCCCAAGAGACCCAGTACTTC.

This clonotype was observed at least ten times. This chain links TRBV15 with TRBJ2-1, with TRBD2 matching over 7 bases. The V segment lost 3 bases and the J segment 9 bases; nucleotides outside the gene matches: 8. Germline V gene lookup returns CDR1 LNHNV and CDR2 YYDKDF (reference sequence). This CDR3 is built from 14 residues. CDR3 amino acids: CATSRKGLIGEQFF. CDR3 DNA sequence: TGTGCCACCAGCAGGAAGGGACTAATCGGTGAGCAGTTCTTC.

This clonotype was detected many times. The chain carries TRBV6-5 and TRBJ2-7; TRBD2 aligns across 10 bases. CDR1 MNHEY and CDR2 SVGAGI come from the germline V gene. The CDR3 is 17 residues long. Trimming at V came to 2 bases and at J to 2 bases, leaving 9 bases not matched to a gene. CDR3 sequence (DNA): TGTGCCAGCAGTTACGTCTTCTCGAGCGGGAGGGCCTACGAGCAGTACTTC. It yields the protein CASSYVFSSGRAYEQYF.